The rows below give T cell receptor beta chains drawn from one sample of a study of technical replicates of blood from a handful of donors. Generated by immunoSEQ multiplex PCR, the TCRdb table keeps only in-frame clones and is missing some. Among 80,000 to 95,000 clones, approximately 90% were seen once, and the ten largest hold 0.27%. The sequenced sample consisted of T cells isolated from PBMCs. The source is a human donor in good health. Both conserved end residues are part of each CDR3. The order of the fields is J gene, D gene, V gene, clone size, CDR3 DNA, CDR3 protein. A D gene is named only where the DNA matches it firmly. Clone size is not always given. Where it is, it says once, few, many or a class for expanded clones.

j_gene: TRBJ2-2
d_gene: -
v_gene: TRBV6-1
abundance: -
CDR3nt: TGTGCCAGCAGTGAAGGGGCCTCCCTTAACACCGGGGAGCTGTTTTTT
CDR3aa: CASSEGASLNTGELFF

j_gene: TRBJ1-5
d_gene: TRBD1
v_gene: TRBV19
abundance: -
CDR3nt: TGTGCCACCAGACAGGGGGTGCAGCCCCAGCATTTT
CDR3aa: CATRQGVQPQHF

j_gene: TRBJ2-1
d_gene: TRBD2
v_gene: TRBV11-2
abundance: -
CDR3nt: TGTGCCAGCAGCTTACTACTAGCGGGAGAAAATGAGCAGTTCTTC
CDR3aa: CASSLLLAGENEQFF

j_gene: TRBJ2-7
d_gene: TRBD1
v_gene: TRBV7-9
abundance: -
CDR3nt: TGTGCCAGCACCCTTACCGGGACAGGGGGCCTCGAGCAGTACTTC
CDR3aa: CASTLTGTGGLEQYF

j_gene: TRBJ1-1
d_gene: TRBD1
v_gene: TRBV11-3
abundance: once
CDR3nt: TGTGCCAGCAGCCGGGCAGGGGGTAACACTGAAGCTTTCTTT
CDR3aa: CASSRAGGNTEAFF

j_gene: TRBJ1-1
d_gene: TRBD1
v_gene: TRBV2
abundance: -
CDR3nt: TGTGCCAGCAGCTACAGGGGTGACACTGAAGCTTTCTTT
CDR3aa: CASSYRGDTEAFF

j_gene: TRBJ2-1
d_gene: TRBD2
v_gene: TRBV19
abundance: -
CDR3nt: TGTGCCAGTACCGGCCGGATTGGGACTAGCGGGAATTTCTACAATGAGCAGTTCTTC
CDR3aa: CASTGRIGTSGNFYNEQFF

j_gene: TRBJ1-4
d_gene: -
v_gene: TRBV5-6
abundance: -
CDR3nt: TGTGCCAGCAGCTTGGAGGCGGTCGGCGTACTGTTTTTT
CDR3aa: CASSLEAVGVLFF

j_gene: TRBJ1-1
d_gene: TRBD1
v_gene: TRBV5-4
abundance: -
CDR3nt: TGTGCCAGCAGCTTGGCCTCCAGGGGGTGGGGCACTGAAGCTTTCTTT
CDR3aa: CASSLASRGWGTEAFF

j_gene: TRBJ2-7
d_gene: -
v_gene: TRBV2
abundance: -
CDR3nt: TGTGCCGGTCAGGCTGGCAGCTCCTACGAGCAGTACTTC
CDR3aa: CAGQAGSSYEQYF

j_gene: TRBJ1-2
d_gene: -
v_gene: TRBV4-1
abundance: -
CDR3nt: TGCGCCAGCAGCCAAGTCGGGTCTAACTATGGCTACACCTTC
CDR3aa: CASSQVGSNYGYTF

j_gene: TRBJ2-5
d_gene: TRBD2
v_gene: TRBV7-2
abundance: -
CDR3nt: TGTGCCAGCAGCTTCGACCTAGCGGGAGTTTGGGAGACCCAGTACTTC
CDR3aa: CASSFDLAGVWETQYF

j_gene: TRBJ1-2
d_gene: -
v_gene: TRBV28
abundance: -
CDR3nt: TGTGCCAGCAGTCTCCGGGACTATGGCTACACCTTC
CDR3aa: CASSLRDYGYTF

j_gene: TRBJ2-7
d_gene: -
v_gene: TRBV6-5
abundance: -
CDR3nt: TGTGCCAGCGCGAGCTCCTACGAGCAGTACTTC
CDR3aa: CASASSYEQYF

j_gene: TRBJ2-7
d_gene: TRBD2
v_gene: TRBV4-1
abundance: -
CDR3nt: TGCGCCAGCAGCTATAGCGGGAGGTCCTACGAGCAGTACTTC
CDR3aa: CASSYSGRSYEQYF

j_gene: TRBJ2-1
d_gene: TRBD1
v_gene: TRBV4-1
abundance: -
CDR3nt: TGCGCCAGCAGCACATCGCCGGGACAGGGCACAACCAATGAGCAGTTCTTC
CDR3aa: CASSTSPGQGTTNEQFF

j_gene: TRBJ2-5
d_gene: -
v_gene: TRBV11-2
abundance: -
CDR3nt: TGTGCCAGCAGCTTAGGGGCGGGGCTCCAAGAGACCCAGTACTTC
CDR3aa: CASSLGAGLQETQYF

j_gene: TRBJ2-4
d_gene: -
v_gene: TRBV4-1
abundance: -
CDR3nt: TGCGCCAGCAGGGGGCTAGGAGCCAAAAACATTCAGTACTTC
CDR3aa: CASRGLGAKNIQYF

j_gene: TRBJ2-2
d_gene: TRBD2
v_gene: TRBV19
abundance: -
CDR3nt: TGTGCCAGTAAAATCGGTCCTAGCGGGAGAGGGAACACCGGGGAGCTGTTTTTT
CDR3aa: CASKIGPSGRGNTGELFF

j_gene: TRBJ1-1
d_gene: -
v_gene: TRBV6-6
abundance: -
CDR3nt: TGTGCCAGCAGTTACGAGGCCGAGGTCGAAGCTTTCTTT
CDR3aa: CASSYEAEVEAFF

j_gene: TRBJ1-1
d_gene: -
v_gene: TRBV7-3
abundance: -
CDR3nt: TGTGCCAGCAGCTTAGTCGGCGTCGGGGCCGGGACAACTGAAGCTTTCTTT
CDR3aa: CASSLVGVGAGTTEAFF

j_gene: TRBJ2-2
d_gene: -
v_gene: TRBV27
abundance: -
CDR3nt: TGTGCCAGCAGTTTTCGCAGGGGTTCCACCGGGGAGCTGTTTTTT
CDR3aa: CASSFRRGSTGELFF

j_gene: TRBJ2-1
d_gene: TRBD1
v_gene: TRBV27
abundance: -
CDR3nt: TGTGCCAGCAGTTTCCGGGACAGTCTAAATGAGCAGTTCTTC
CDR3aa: CASSFRDSLNEQFF

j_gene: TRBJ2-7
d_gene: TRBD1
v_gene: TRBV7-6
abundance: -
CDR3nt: TGTGCCAGCAGCTTGGACAGGGTATCCTACGAGCAGTACTTC
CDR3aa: CASSLDRVSYEQYF

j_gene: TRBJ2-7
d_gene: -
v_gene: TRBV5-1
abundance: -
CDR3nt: TGCGCCAGCAGCCCGGAAGACAGAAGCTACGAGCAGTACTTC
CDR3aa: CASSPEDRSYEQYF

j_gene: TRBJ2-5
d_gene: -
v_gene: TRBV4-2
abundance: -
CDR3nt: TGTGCCAGCAGCCAGGGCTCTGGGCGGGCCCAAGAGACCCAGTACTTC
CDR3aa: CASSQGSGRAQETQYF

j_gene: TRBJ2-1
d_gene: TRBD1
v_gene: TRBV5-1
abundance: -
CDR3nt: TGCGCCAGCAGCGCCGACAGGGCCCGCAAGAGGAGCTCCTACAATGAGCAGTTCTTC
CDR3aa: CASSADRARKRSSYNEQFF

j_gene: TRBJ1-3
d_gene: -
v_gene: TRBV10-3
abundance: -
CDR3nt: TGTGCCATCAGTGGGCCGCAAAACACCATATATTTT
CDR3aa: CAISGPQNTIYF

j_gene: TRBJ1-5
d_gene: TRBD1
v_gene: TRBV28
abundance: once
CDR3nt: TGTGCCAGCAGTGACAGGGAAAATAGCAATCAGCCCCAGCATTTT
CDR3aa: CASSDRENSNQPQHF

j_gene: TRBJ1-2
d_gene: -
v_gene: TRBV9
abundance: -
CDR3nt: TGTGCCAGCAGCGCCTTGCAAGGGAGGGATGGCTACACCTTC
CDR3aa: CASSALQGRDGYTF

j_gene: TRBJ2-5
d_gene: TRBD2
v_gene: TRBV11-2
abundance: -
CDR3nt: TGTGCCAGCAGCTTAACTCTGGCGGGAGGTCTGGAGACCCAGTACTTC
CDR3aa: CASSLTLAGGLETQYF

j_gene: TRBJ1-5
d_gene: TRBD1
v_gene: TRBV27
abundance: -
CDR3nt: TGTGCCACCGCGGACAGGGCGTATAGCAATCAGCCCCAGCATTTT
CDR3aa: CATADRAYSNQPQHF

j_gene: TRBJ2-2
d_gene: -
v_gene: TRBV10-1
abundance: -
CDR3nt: TGCGCCAGCAGTGAGGGGGCTGGGAGGCTAACCGGGGAGCTGTTTTTT
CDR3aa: CASSEGAGRLTGELFF

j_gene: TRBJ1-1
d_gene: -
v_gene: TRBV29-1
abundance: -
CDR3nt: TGCAGCGTTGGGGCCCGTTTACAGCTGAACACTGAAGCTTTCTTT
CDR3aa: CSVGARLQLNTEAFF

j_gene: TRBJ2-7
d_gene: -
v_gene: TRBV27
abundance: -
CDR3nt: TGTGCCAGCAGTTTTGGTGCAGGCCCCTACGAGCAGTACTTC
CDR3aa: CASSFGAGPYEQYF

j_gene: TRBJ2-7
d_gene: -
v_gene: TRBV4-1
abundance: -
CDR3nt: TGCGCCAGCAGCCTCGCCCCAGGGGAAGAGCAGTACTTC
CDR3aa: CASSLAPGEEQYF

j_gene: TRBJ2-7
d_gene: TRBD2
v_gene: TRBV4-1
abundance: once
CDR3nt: TGCGCCAGCAGCCAAGCCTTAGCGGGAGCGGGCGAGCAGTACTTC
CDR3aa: CASSQALAGAGEQYF

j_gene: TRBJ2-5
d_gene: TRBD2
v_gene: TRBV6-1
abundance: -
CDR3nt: TGTGCCAGCAGTGAACACAATCCGACTAGCCTTGGGACCCAGTACTTC
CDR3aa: CASSEHNPTSLGTQYF

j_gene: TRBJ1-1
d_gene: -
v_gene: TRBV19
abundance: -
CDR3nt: TGTGCCAGTAGTCCGCGGGGGCTTGATGAAGCTTTCTTT
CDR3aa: CASSPRGLDEAFF

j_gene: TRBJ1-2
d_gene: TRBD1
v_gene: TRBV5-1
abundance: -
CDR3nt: TGCGCCAGCAGCTTCTCACAGGGGGCCCAAGGCTACACCTTC
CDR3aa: CASSFSQGAQGYTF

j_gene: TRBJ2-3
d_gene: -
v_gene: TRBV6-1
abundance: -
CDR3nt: TGTGCCAGCAGTGAAGCGAGGACAGATACGCAGTATTTT
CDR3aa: CASSEARTDTQYF

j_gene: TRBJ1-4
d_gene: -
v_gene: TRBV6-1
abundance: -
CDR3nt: TGTGCCAGCACTGGGCAGGGAAATGAAAAACTGTTTTTT
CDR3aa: CASTGQGNEKLFF

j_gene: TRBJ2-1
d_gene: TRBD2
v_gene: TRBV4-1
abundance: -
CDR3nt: TGCGCCAGCAGCCAAGTGACTAGCGGGGGTTACAATGAGCAGTTCTTC
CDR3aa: CASSQVTSGGYNEQFF

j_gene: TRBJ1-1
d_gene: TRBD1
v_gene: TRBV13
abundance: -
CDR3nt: TGTGCCAGCAGCTCAAGCGGGACAGGGCTCACTGAAGCTTTCTTT
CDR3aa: CASSSSGTGLTEAFF

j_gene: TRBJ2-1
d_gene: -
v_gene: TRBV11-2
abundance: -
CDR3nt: TGTGCCAGCAGCTTAGATCGGAGGTTACCGGAGCAGTTCTTC
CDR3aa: CASSLDRRLPEQFF

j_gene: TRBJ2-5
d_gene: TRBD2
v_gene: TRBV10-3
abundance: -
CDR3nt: TGTGCCATCAGTGATCGGGACTATAAAGAGACCCAGTACTTC
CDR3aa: CAISDRDYKETQYF

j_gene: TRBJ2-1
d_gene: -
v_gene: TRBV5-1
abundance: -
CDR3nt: TGCGCCAGCAGCTTGGGTGCAGGGTTGGACGATGAGCAGTTCTTC
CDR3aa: CASSLGAGLDDEQFF

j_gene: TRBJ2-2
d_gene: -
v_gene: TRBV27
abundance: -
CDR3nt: TGTGCCAGCAGTTTTTTCGCGAACACCGGGGAGCTGTTTTTT
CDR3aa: CASSFFANTGELFF

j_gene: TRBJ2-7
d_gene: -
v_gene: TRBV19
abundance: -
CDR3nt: TGTGCCAGTTCAGGGGAACGGGGCTACGAGCAGTACTTC
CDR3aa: CASSGERGYEQYF

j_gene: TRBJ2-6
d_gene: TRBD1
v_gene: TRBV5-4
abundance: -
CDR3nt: TGTGCCAGCAGCTATAAACAGGGGGCCCCTGGGGCCAACGTCCTGACTTTC
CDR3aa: CASSYKQGAPGANVLTF

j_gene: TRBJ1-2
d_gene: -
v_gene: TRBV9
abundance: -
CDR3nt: TGTGCCAGCAGCGTAGGGCGGCTCGGTGGCTACACCTTC
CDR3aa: CASSVGRLGGYTF

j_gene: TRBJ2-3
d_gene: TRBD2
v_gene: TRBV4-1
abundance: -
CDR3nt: TGCGCCAGCAGCCAAGCGCGGGGGGCCGGGGATACGCAGTATTTT
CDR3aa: CASSQARGAGDTQYF

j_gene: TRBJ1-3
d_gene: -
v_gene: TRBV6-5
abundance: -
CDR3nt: TGTGCCAGCAGTTCGTCAGGGTCTGGAAACACCATATATTTT
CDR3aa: CASSSSGSGNTIYF

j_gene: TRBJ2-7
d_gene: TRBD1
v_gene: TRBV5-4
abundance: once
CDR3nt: TGTGCCAGCAGCTCAAGGACAGGACTTTCCTACGAGCAGTACTTC
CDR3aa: CASSSRTGLSYEQYF

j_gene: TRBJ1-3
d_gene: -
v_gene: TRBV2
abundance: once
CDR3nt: TGTGCCAGCTTGGAAGTCCGAGGAGGAAACACCATATATTTT
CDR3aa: CASLEVRGGNTIYF

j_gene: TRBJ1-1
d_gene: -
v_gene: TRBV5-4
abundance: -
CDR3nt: TGTGCCAGCAGCTATCCAGAGACAGGTAGCACCGTCGACACTGAAGCTTTCTTT
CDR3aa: CASSYPETGSTVDTEAFF

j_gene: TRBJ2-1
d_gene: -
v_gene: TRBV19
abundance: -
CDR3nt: TGTGCCAGTAGTATTAGCGTGGGGAATGAGCAGTTCTTC
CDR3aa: CASSISVGNEQFF

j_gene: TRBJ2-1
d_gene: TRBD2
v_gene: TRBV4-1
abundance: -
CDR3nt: TGCGCCAGCAGCCAAGAGGGCGCCGTGATAGCGGGAGGGCATAGTGAGCAGTTCTTC
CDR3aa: CASSQEGAVIAGGHSEQFF